The present T cell receptor beta chain was sequenced within a study of Ad26.COV2.S vaccination and SARS-CoV-2 variants. Study-level information: Administration of Ad26.COV2.S was intramuscular, either once or twice 56 days apart.

The treatment is: roughly 20 received Ad26.COV2.S at low or high dose, single or two shots; a few received placebo; per-sample allocation not given. Day 63 following the first vaccine or placebo injection was when the samples were taken. The CDR3 is 16 amino acids. Germline loops: CDR1 SNHLY, CDR2 FYNNEI. V lost 7 bases to trimming and J lost 2 bases; unmatched junction nucleotides: 13. Data came from immunoSEQ multiplex PCR; TCRdb stores just in-frame clones and leaves some out. The sample records a few hundred thousand clones, around 87% being singletons. The sample in question was peripheral blood, obtained in a trial of Ad26.COV2.S vaccine versus placebo. The chain recombines TRBV2 with TRBJ2-7, with 8 positions matching TRBD1. The receptor comes from a person between 18 and 65 years old who received the Ad26.COV2.S COVID-19 vaccine or a placebo. The CDR3: CASKGFGTGPTYEQYF. CDR3 nucleotide sequence: TGTGCCAGCAAAGGGTTTGGGACAGGACCTACCTACGAGCAGTACTTC.